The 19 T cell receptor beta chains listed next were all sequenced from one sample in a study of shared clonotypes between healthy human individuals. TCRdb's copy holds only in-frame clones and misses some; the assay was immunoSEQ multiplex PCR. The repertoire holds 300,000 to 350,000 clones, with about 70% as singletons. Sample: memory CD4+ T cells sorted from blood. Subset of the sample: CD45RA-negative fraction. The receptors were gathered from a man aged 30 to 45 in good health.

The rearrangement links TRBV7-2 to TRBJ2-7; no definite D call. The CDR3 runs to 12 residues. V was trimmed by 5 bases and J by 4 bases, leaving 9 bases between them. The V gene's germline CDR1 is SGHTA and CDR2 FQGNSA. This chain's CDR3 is CASSPGGYEQYF. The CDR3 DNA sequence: TGTGCCAGCAGCCCCGGTGGGTACGAGCAGTACTTC.

In DNA, the CDR3 is TGTGCCAGCAGCGTAGCTACTTGGGAACGCCTTTCCCTAAATGAGCAGTTCTTC. It encodes CASSVATWERLSLNEQFF. The V and J genes are TRBV9 and TRBJ2-1; D not certain. V was cut by 0 bases and J by 7 bases, with 23 bases left in between. Germline V CDR1 and CDR2: SGDLS, YYNGEE. The CDR3 runs 18 residues.

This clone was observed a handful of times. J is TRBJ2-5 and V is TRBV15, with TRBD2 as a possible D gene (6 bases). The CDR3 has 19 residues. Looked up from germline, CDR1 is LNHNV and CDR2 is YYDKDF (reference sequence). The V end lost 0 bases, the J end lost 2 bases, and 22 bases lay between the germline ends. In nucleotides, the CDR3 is TGTGCCACCAGCAGAGATTACGGATTTGGTAGCGGCCCACAAGAGACCCAGTACTTC. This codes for CATSRDYGFGSGPQETQYF. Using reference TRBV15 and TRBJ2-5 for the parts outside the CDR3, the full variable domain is DAMVIQNPRYQVTQFGKPVTLSCSQTLNHNVMYWYQQKSSQAPKLLFHYYDKDFNNEADTPDNFQSRRPNTSFCFLDIRSPGLGDTAMYLCATSRDYGFGSGPQETQYFGPGTRLLVL.

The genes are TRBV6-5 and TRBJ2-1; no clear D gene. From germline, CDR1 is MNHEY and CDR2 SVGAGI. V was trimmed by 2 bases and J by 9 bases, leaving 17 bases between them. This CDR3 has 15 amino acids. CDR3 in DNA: TGTGCCAGCAGTTACCAGGCCTCAACGGCTGGTGAGCAGTTCTTC. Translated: CASSYQASTAGEQFF.

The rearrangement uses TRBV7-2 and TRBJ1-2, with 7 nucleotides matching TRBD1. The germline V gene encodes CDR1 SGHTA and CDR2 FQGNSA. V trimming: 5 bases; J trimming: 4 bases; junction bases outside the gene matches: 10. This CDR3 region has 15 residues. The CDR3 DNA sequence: TGTGCCAGCAGCCCGGCAATGCAGGGGGTCTATGGCTACACCTTC. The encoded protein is CASSPAMQGVYGYTF.

The CDR3 sequence is CARLTGLDNEQFF. CDR3 bases: TGTGCCAGACTGACAGGTCTTGACAATGAGCAGTTCTTC. The chain employs TRBV6-4 and TRBJ2-1; D is perhaps TRBD1 (6 bases). CDR3 length: 13 residues. Germline CDR1 is MRHNA and CDR2 is SNTAGT. The V end was cut by 9 bases, the J end by 5 bases, with 14 bases between.

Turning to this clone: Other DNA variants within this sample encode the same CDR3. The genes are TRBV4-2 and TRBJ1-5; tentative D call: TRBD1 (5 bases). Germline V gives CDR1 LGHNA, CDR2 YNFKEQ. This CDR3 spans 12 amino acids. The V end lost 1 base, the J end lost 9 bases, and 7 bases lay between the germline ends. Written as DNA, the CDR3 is TGTGCCAGCAGCCAAGTCGGGGGGCCCCAGCATTTT. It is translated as CASSQVGGPQHF.

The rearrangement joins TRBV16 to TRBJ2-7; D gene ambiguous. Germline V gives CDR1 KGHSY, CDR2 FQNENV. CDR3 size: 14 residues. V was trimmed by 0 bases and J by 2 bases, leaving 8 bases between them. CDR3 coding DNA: TGTGCCAGCAGCCAATCTTCCCCTCCCTACGAGCAGTACTTC. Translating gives CASSQSSPPYEQYF.

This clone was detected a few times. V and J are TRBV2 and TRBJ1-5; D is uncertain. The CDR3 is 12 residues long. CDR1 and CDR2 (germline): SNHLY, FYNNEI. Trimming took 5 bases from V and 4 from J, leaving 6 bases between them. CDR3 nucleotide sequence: TGTGCCAGCAGTATGGCTAATCAGCCCCAGCATTTT. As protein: CASSMANQPQHF.

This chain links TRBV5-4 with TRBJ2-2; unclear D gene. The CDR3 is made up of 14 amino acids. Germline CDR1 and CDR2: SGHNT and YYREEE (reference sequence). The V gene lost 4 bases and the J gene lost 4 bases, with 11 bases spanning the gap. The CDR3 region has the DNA TGTGCCAGCAGCCGCATGCACGGCACCGGGGAGCTGTTTTTT. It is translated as CASSRMHGTGELFF.

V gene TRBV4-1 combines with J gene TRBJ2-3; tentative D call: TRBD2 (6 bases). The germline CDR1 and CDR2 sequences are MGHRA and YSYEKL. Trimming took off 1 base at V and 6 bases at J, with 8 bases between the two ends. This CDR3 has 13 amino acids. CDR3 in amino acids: CASSQAAGDTQYF. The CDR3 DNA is TGCGCCAGCAGCCAAGCCGCGGGGGATACGCAGTATTTT.

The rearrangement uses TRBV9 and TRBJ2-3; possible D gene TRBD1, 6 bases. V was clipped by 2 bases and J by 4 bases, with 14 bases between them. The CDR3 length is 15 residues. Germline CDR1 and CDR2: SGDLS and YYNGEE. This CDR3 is CASSVWGLGADTQYF. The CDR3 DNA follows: TGTGCCAGCAGCGTTTGGGGGCTTGGCGCAGATACGCAGTATTTT.

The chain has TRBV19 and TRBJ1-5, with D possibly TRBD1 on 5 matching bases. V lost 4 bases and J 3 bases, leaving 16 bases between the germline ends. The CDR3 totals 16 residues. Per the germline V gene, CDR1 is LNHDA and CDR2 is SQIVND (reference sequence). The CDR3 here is CASSTRSGTFNQPQHF. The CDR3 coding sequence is TGTGCCAGTAGTACACGATCAGGGACCTTCAATCAGCCCCAGCATTTT.

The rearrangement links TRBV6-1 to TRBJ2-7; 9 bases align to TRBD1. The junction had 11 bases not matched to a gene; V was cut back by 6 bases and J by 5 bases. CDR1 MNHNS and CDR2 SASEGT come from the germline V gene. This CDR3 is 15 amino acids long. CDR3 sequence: CASRGKDRGLHEQYF. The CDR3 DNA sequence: TGTGCCAGCAGGGGGAAGGACAGGGGCCTCCACGAGCAGTACTTC.

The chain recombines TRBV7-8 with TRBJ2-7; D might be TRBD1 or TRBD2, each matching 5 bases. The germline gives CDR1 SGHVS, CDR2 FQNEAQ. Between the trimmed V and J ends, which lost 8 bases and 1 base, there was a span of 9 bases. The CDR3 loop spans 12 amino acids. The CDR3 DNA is TGTGCCAGCGGGGGTTTTTCCTACGAGCAGTACTTC. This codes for CASGGFSYEQYF.

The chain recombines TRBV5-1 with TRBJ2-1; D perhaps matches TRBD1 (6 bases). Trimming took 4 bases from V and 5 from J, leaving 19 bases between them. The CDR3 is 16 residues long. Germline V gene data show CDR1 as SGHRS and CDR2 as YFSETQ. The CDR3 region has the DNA TGCGCCAGCAGCCAGAAAGACAGGAGCCTCAACAATGAGCAGTTCTTC. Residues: CASSQKDRSLNNEQFF. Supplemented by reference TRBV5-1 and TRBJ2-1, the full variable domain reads KAGVTQTPRYLIKTRGQQVTLSCSPISGHRSVSWYQQTPGQGLQFLFEYFSETQRNKGNFPGRFSGRQFSNSRSEMNVSTLELGDSALYLCASSQKDRSLNNEQFFGPGTRLTVL.

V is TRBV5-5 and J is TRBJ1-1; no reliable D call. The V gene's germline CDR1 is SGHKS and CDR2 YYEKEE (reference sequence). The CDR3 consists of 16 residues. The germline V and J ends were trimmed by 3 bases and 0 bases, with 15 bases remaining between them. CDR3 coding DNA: TGTGCCAGCAGCTCCAGCCTCAGGATCTTGAACACTGAAGCTTTCTTT. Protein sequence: CASSSSLRILNTEAFF. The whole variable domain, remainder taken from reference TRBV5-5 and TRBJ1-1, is DAGVTQSPTHLIKTRGQQVTLRCSPISGHKSVSWYQQVLGQGPQFIFQYYEKEERGRGNFPDRFSARQFPNYSSELNVNALLLGDSALYLCASSSSLRILNTEAFFGQGTRLTVV.

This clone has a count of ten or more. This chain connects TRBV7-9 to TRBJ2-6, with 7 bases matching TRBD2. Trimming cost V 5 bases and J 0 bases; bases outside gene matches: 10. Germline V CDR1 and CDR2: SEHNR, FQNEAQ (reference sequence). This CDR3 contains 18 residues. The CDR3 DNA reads TGTGCCAGCAGCCATGTGGTAGCGGGCCACTCTGGGGCCAACGTCCTGACTTTC. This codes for CASSHVVAGHSGANVLTF.

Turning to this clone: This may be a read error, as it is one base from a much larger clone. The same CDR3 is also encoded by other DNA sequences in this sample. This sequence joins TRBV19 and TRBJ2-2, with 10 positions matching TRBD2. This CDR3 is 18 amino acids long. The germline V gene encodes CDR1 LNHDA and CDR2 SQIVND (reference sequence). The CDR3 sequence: CASSSPRLAGRRTGELFF. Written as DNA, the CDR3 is TGTGCCAGTAGTTCCCCCCGACTAGCGGGTAGGAGGACCGGGGAGTTGTTTTTT.